This T cell receptor (beta chain) was sequenced for a study of blood T cell repertoires in COVID-19. Turning to the study itself: From T cells, B-cell-depleted T cells, or PBMCs came the material, which was cDNA or gDNA.

This clone was found once. Per germline, CDR1 SGDLS and CDR2 YYNGEE. The CDR3 loop spans 14 amino acids. V trimming: 2 bases; J trimming: 3 bases; junction bases outside the gene matches: 5. Participant-reported clinical history was the basis for cohort assignment. Per the original methods: Researchers report that nucleated cell counts were estimated from reference gene primer amplification. TCRdb's table, derived via immunoSEQ multiplex PCR, lists solely in-frame clones and lacks some. The D gene and trimming were derived from the DNA, and the V and J assignments and clone size from that table. This repertoire shows about 340,000 clones, approximately 86% found once; its top ten account for approximately 4.6%.

The sequencing sample was made of PBMCs or T cells enriched from blood (not recorded which). This clonotype was obtained from a woman in her thirties or forties with acute COVID-19. The gene calls are TRBV9 and TRBJ2-7; 7 nucleotides line up with TRBD2. CDR3 loop: CASSVSGAIYEQYF. The DNA for the CDR3 is TGTGCCAGCAGCGTGAGCGGGGCGATCTACGAGCAGTACTTC.